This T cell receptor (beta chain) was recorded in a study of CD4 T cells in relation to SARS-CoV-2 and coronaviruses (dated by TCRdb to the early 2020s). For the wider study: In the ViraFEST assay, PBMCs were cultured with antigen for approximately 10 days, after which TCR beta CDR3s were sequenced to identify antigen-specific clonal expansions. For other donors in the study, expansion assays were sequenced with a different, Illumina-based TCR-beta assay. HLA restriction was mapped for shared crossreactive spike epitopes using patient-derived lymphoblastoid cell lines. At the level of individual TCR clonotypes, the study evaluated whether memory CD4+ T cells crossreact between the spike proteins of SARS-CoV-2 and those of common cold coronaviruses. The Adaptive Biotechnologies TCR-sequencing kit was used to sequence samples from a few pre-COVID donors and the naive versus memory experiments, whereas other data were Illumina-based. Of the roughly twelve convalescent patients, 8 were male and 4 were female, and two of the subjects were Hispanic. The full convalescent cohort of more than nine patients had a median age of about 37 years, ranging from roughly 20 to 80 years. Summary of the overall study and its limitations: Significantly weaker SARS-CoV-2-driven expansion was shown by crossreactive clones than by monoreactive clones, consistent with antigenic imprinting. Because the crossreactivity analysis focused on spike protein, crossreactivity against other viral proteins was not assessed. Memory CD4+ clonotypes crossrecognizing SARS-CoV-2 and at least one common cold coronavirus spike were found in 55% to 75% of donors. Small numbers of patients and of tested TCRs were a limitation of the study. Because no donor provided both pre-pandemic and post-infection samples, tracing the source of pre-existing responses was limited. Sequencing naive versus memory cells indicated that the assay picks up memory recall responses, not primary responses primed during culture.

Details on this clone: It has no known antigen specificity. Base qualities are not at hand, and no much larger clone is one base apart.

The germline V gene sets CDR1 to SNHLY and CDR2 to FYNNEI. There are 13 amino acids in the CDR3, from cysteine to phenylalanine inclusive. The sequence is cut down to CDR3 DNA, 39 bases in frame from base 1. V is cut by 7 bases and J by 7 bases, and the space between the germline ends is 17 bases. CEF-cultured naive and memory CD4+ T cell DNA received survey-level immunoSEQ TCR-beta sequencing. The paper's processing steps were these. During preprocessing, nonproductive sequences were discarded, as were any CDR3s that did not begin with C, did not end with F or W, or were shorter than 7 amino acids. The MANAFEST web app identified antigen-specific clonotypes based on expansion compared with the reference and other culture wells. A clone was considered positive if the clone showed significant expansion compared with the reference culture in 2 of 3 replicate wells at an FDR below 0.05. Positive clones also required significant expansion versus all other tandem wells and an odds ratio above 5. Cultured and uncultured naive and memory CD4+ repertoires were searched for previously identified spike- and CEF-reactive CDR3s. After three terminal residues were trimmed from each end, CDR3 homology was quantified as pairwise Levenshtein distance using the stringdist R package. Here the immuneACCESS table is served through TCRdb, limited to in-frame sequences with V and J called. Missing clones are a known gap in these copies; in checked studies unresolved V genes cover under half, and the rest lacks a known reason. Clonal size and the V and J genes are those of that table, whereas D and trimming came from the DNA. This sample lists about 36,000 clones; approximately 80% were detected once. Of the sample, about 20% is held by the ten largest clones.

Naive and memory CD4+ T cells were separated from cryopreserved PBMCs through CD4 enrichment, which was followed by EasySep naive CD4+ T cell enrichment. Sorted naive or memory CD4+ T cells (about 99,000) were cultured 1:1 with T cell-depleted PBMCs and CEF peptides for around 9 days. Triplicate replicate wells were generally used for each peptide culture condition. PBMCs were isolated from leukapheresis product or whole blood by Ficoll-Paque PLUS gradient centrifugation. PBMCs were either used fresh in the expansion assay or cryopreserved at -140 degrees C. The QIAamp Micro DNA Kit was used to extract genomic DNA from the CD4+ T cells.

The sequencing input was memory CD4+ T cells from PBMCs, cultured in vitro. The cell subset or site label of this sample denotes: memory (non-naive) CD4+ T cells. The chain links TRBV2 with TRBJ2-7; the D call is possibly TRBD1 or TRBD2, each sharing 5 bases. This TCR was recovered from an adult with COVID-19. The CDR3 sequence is CASKPGQTVEQYF. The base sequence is TGTGCCAGCAAACCGGGGCAAACGGTTGAGCAGTACTTC.